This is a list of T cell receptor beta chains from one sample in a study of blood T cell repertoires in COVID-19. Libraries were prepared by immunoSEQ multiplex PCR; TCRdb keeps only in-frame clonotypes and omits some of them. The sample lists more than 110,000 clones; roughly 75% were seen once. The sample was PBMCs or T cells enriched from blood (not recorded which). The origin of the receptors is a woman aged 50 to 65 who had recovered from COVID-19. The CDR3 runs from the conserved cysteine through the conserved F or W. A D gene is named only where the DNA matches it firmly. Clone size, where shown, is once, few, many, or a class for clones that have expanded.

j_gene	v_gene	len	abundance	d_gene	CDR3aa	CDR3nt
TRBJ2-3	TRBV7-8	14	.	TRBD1	CASSPTGGKDTQYF	TGTGCCAGCAGCCCAACAGGGGGCAAGGATACGCAGTATTTT
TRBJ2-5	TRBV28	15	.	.	CASSPAGAGQETQYF	TGTGCCAGCAGTCCCGCCGGAGCCGGTCAAGAGACCCAGTACTTC
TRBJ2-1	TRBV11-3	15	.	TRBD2	CASSLEIAGTGEQFF	TGTGCCAGCAGCTTAGAAATAGCGGGGACGGGTGAGCAGTTCTTC
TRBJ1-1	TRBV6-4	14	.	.	CASKIDQGGTEAFF	TGTGCCAGCAAGATAGATCAGGGCGGCACTGAAGCTTTCTTT
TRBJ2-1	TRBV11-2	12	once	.	CASSLGAVEQFF	TGTGCCAGCAGCTTAGGGGCAGTCGAGCAGTTCTTC
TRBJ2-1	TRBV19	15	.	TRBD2	CASSIEAGGRNEQFF	TGTGCCAGTAGTATCGAAGCGGGGGGTCGCAATGAGCAGTTCTTC
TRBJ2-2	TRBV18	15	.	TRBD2	CASSEGLGDTGELFF	TGTGCCAGCTCAGAAGGACTAGGGGACACCGGGGAGCTGTTTTTT
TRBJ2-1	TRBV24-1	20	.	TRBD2	CATSDPGTSGGPEMYNEQFF	TGTGCCACCAGTGATCCCGGGACTAGCGGGGGGCCCGAAATGTACAATGAGCAGTTCTTC
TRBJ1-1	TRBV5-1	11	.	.	CASSMGRGAFF	TGCGCCAGCAGCATGGGAAGGGGAGCTTTCTTT
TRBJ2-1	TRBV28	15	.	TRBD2	CASSGTSGGTYEQFF	TGTGCCAGCAGTGGAACTAGCGGGGGGACATATGAGCAGTTCTTC
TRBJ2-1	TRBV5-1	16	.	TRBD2	CASSLASGGAWNEQFF	TGCGCCAGCAGCTTGGCTAGCGGGGGGGCGTGGAATGAGCAGTTCTTC